This T cell receptor (beta chain) was sequenced in a study of OX40 agonist ivuxolimab in advanced cancers. On the study more broadly: Hepatocellular carcinoma, melanoma, renal cell or head and neck cancer was diagnosed in the dose-escalation patients. Study-wide results and caveats: The antigens recognized by the expanded peripheral T cells, that is their antigen specificity, were not determined. In CD8+ T cells, expanded clones were on average more numerous than in CD4+. Partial responders receiving 0.1-3.0 mg/kg showed among the lowest clonal expansion.

As concerns this clone: Its antigen remains unidentified.

Profiled with immunoSEQ multiplex PCR; TCRdb holds only in-frame clones, not every one. The sample shows 90,000 or so clones, roughly nine tenths of them seen only once. This receptor was identified in an adult with an advanced solid tumor such as melanoma, head and neck, liver or kidney cancer. The specimen comprised CD4+ or CD8+ T cells sorted from blood, sampled in a trial of the OX40 agonist ivuxolimab.

The CDR3 nucleotides read TGCGCCAGCAGCTTGACGGGAAGTGCGAACAATGAGCAGTTCTTC. This gives the protein CASSLTGSANNEQFF. V gene TRBV5-1 combines with J gene TRBJ2-1; maybe TRBD2 (5 bases). The V end was cut by 1 base, the J end by 5 bases, with 13 bases between. Germline V CDR1 and CDR2: SGHRS, YFSETQ. The CDR3 spans 15 residues.